This T cell receptor beta chain was sequenced in a study of cytomegalovirus exposure and HLA in healthy donors. Amplification used 60 Vbeta primers and 13 Jbeta primers. Assay: immunoSEQ multiplex PCR; the TCRdb copy retains only in-frame clones and omits some. The data hold over 100,000 clones, with around 9.1% observed a single time. This CDR3 contains 15 residues. Germline CDR1 MNHEY, CDR2 SMNVEV (reference sequence). Trimming left V 3 bases short and J 0 bases short, with 12 bases between. The clonotype was recovered from a man aged 40-49 years in good health and CMV-seropositive. The specimen sequenced was PBMCs. V usage is TRBV27 and J usage is TRBJ2-7; D might be TRBD2 (5 bases). CDR3 nucleotides: TGTGCCAGCAGTTTGAGGGTCGAGGGCTCCTACGAGCAGTACTTC. It codes for CASSLRVEGSYEQYF.